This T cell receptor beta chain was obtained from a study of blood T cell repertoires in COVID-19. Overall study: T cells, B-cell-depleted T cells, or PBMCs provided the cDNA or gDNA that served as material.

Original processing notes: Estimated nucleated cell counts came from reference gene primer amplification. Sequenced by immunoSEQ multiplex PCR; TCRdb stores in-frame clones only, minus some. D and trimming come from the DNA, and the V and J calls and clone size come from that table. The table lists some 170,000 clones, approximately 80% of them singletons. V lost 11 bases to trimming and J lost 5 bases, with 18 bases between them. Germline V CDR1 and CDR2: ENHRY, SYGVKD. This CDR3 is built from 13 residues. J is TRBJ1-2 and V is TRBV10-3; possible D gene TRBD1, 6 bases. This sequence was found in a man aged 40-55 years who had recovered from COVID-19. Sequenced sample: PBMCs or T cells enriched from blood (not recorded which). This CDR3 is CAGQGGGGYGYTF. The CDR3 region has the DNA TGTGCCGGGCAGGGAGGGGGAGGATATGGCTACACCTTC.